Following are 15 T cell receptor beta chains from one sample sequenced in a study of shared clonotypes between healthy human individuals. The table came from immunoSEQ multiplex PCR; TCRdb's copy has only in-frame clones and leaves some out. This repertoire shows 2 million to 2.5 million clones, more than 90% found once; its top ten account for approximately 0.13%. Sequenced: naive CD4+ T cells sorted from blood. Stated subset: CD45RA+ positively selected. These receptors were obtained from a man between 18 and 29 years old in good health.

The J gene is TRBJ2-7, the V gene TRBV10-3, with 7 bases that match TRBD2. This CDR3 region has 15 residues. After removal of 7 bases from V and 4 bases from J, the junction contained 13 bases not matched to a gene. The V gene's germline CDR1 is ENHRY and CDR2 SYGVKD. The CDR3 loop is CAITVAAGVGYEQYF. The CDR3 DNA reads as TGTGCCATCACCGTTGCGGCGGGAGTAGGGTACGAGCAGTACTTC.

The chain uses TRBV18 and TRBJ2-6; the D gene could be TRBD1 or TRBD2 (5 bases each). The CDR3 contains 15 residues. The V end was cut by 3 bases, the J end by 5 bases, with 11 bases between. Germline CDR1 and CDR2: KGHSH and LQKENI. CDR3 loop: CASSPDEGWANVLTF. For the CDR3, the DNA is TGTGCCAGCTCACCTGATGAGGGGTGGGCCAACGTCCTGACTTTC. Drawing the rest from reference TRBV18 and TRBJ2-6, the complete variable domain is NAGVMQNPRHLVRRRGQEARLRCSPMKGHSHVYWYRQLPEEGLKFMVYLQKENIIDESGMPKERFSAEFPKEGPSILRIQQVVRGDSAAYFCASSPDEGWANVLTFGAGSRLTVL.

As concerns this clone: This same CDR3 is encoded by further DNA sequences in the sample. The chain employs TRBV2 and TRBJ2-2; D is possibly TRBD1 (6 bases). Germline CDR1 reads SNHLY; CDR2 reads FYNNEI. This CDR3 spans 13 amino acids. V lost 4 bases and J lost 6, with 9 bases in between. CDR3 nucleotides: TGTGCCAGCAGTGGCGAGGGGGCCGGGGAGCTGTTTTTT. Its protein product is CASSGEGAGELFF. The full variable domain, its missing parts supplied by reference TRBV2 and TRBJ2-2, is EPEVTQTPSHQVTQMGQEVILRCVPISNHLYFYWYRQILGQKVEFLVSFYNNEISEKSEIFDDQFSVERPDGSNFTLKIRSTKLEDSAMYFCASSGEGAGELFFGEGSRLTVL.

The chain employs TRBV28 and TRBJ2-7, with TRBD2 matching over 10 bases. With V trimmed by 7 bases and J by 0 bases, 3 bases remained unmatched. The length of the CDR3 is 14 residues. Germline V gene sequence: CDR1 MDHEN, CDR2 SYDVKM. This CDR3 is CASIASGSSYEQYF. In DNA, the CDR3 is TGTGCCAGCATTGCTAGCGGGAGCTCCTACGAGCAGTACTTC.

The chain is built from TRBV7-6 and TRBJ2-7; tentatively, D is TRBD2 (6 bases). Deletions cut 5 bases from V and 2 bases from J, with 13 bases between. The CDR3 is 14 amino acids. Germline V gene lookup returns CDR1 SGHVS and CDR2 FNYEAQ. The CDR3 loop reads CASSPEGITYEQYF. The CDR3, as DNA: TGTGCCAGCAGCCCGGAGGGGATTACCTACGAGCAGTACTTC. Drawing the rest from reference TRBV7-6 and TRBJ2-7, the complete variable domain is GAGVSQSPRYKVTKRGQDVALRCDPISGHVSLYWYRQALGQGPEFLTYFNYEAQQDKSGLPNDRFSAERPEGSISTLTIQRTEQRDSAMYRCASSPEGITYEQYFGPGTRLTVT.

On this clone: Other DNA sequences in the sample encode the same CDR3. The chain employs TRBV18 and TRBJ2-5; TRBD1 aligns across 9 bases. V lost 3 bases, J lost 7 bases, and 6 bases stayed unmatched. CDR3 length: 14 amino acids. CDR1 is KGHSH and CDR2 is LQKENI in the germline V gene. The DNA for the CDR3 is TGTGCCAGCTCACCGGGACAGGGTGTTGGGACCCAGTACTTC. Translating it yields CASSPGQGVGTQYF. Full variable domain (missing parts from reference TRBV18 and TRBJ2-5): NAGVMQNPRHLVRRRGQEARLRCSPMKGHSHVYWYRQLPEEGLKFMVYLQKENIIDESGMPKERFSAEFPKEGPSILRIQQVVRGDSAAYFCASSPGQGVGTQYFGPGTRLLVL.

This clone has a single count. The V call is TRBV2, the J call TRBJ2-3; D possibly uses TRBD1 or TRBD2 (6 bases each). Germline assignment: CDR1 SNHLY and CDR2 FYNNEI. Trimming stripped 3 bases from V and 4 bases from J, with 14 bases between. The CDR3 contains 15 residues. The CDR3 region is CASSDSVGGPDTQYF. CDR3 nucleotide sequence: TGTGCCAGCAGTGACTCCGTGGGGGGCCCAGATACGCAGTATTTT. Filled out from reference TRBV2 and TRBJ2-3, the complete variable domain reads EPEVTQTPSHQVTQMGQEVILRCVPISNHLYFYWYRQILGQKVEFLVSFYNNEISEKSEIFDDQFSVERPDGSNFTLKIRSTKLEDSAMYFCASSDSVGGPDTQYFGPGTRLTVL.

About this clone itself: Different DNA sequences within this sample yield the same CDR3. J is TRBJ2-7 and V is TRBV19; 9 bases map to TRBD1. Germline values: CDR1 LNHDA, CDR2 SQIVND (reference sequence). The CDR3 covers 13 residues. J lost 4 bases, V lost 6 bases, and 4 bases had no gene match. CDR3 DNA sequence: TGTGCCAGTAGACCGGACAGGGGATACGAGCAGTACTTC. Amino acids: CASRPDRGYEQYF.

V gene TRBV4-1 combines with J gene TRBJ1-4; the match to TRBD1 covers 8 bases. In germline, CDR1 is MGHRA, CDR2 YSYEKL. J lost 8 bases, V lost 0 bases, and 8 bases had no gene match. CDR3 length: 16 amino acids. The CDR3 DNA follows: TGCGCCAGCAGCCAAGAGGGGCGGACAGGGCGCGAAAAACTGTTTTTT. This encodes CASSQEGRTGREKLFF.

This clone was seen only once. The chain uses TRBV30 and TRBJ2-7, with D unclear. Germline lookup yields CDR1 GTSNPN and CDR2 SVGIG (reference sequence). Trimming took 8 bases from V and 5 from J, leaving 16 bases between them. This CDR3 is 12 amino acids long. The CDR3 region has the DNA TGTGCCCACCGACCGCTTGGGAACGAGCAGTACTTC. Encoded protein: CAHRPLGNEQYF.

The chain has TRBV10-1 and TRBJ1-6; 7 bases are a match to TRBD1. Trimming at V came to 7 bases and at J to 5 bases, leaving 14 bases not matched to a gene. CDR3 length: 17 amino acids. CDR1 is WNHNN and CDR2 is SYGVQD in the germline V gene (reference sequence). DNA of the CDR3: TGCGCCAGCAATACCACAGGGGCAATTGTCGATAATTCACCCCTCCACTTT. Amino acid sequence: CASNTTGAIVDNSPLHF.

This clone occurred once. The chain combines TRBV4-3 with TRBJ2-1; 11 nucleotides align to TRBD2. Trimming removed 3 bases from V and 1 base from J; junction bases left unmatched: 14. The CDR3 is 20 amino acids. CDR1 and CDR2 (germline): LGHNA, YSLEER. The CDR3 region has the DNA TGCGCCAGCAGCCAGGCCCTGGGGTCTAGCGGGAGGTTTTCCTACAATGAGCAGTTCTTC. Translating gives CASSQALGSSGRFSYNEQFF.

The chain links TRBV2 to TRBJ1-5; TRBD1 matches at 9 bases. V was pared by 9 bases and J by 4 bases, with 10 bases of the junction left unmatched. This CDR3 is built from 15 residues. Per the germline V gene, CDR1 is SNHLY and CDR2 is FYNNEI. CDR3 nucleotides: TGTGCCAGTCATCCGGGACAGGGAAATAATCAGCCCCAGCATTTT. Its translation is CASHPGQGNNQPQHF.

The rearrangement joins TRBV5-1 to TRBJ2-3, with 10 bases lining up with TRBD2. The junction had 6 bases not matched to a gene; V was cut back by 4 bases and J by 4 bases. The germline V gene encodes CDR1 SGHRS and CDR2 YFSETQ. This CDR3 is built from 15 residues. The CDR3 DNA reads as TGCGCCAGCAGCGCTCCTAGCGGGGGACCAGATACGCAGTATTTT. It yields the protein CASSAPSGGPDTQYF.

The rearrangement joins TRBV7-3 to TRBJ1-4; D unclear. Looked up from germline, CDR1 is SGHTA and CDR2 is FQGTGA. V lost 5 bases to trimming and J lost 7 bases, with 14 bases between them. The CDR3 has 14 residues. The CDR3 DNA follows: TGTGCCAGCAGCAATAGCGTAGTGGCTGAAAAACTGTTTTTT. It translates to CASSNSVVAEKLFF.